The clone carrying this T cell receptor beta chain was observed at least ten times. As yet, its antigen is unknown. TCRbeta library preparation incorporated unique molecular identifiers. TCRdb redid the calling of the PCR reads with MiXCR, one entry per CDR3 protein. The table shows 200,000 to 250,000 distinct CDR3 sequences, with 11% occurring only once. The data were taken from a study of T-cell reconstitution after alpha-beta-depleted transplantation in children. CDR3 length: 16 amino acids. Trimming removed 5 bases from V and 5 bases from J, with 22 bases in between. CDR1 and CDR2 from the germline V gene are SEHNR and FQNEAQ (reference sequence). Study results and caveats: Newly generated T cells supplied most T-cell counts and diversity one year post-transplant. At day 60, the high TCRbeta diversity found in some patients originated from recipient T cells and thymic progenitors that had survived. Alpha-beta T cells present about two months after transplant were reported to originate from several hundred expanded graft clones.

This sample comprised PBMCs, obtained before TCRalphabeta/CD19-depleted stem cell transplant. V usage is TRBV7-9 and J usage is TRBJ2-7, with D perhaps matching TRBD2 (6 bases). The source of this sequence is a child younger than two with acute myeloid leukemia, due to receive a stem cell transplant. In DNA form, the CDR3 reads TGTGCCAGCAGCCACCTCGGAGACCGGAGGGAAGACGAGCAGTACTTC. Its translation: CASSHLGDRREDEQYF.